The present T cell receptor beta chain was sequenced within a study of Ad26.COV2.S vaccination and SARS-CoV-2 variants. In the study overall: Among those in the COV1001 Ad26.COV2.S trial arm was the donor. The authors gave Ad26.COV2.S intramuscularly, either once or twice 56 days apart.

General observations from the study: Spike-specific TCR breadth ran higher among vaccine recipients than placebo recipients.

Described treatment: some 20 received Ad26.COV2.S at low or high dose, single or two shots; 5 received placebo; per-sample allocation not given. Day 63 after the first injection of vaccine or placebo was the sampling time. Donor was an adult aged 18-55 years in Boston. Comments on this clone: The antigen is not known.

Some clones are missing from TCRdb's copy, which holds only in-frame ones; the method was immunoSEQ multiplex PCR. The repertoire holds a few hundred thousand clones, with around 87% as singletons. Germline values: CDR1 SGHRS, CDR2 YFSETQ. The CDR3 covers 14 residues. V was trimmed by 0 bases and J by 6 bases, leaving 12 bases between them. The TCR sequence derives from a person aged 18-65 years who received the Ad26.COV2.S COVID-19 vaccine or a placebo. The source material was peripheral blood, sampled in a trial of Ad26.COV2.S vaccine versus placebo. The chain recombines TRBV5-1 with TRBJ1-1; D might be TRBD1 (6 bases). CDR3 sequence reads: CASSLGSRGSEAFF. Here the CDR3 DNA reads TGCGCCAGCAGCTTGGGTTCCAGGGGATCTGAAGCTTTCTTT.